This T cell receptor (beta chain) came from a study of siplizumab effects on memory and regulatory T cells. Profiling relied on immunoSEQ multiplex PCR, and the TCRdb table lists in-frame clones only, not all of them. The sample lists about 120,000 clones; just under 95% were seen once. The V segment lost 0 bases and the J segment 4 bases; nucleotides outside the gene matches: 7. The CDR3 is 16 amino acids. Germline V lookup: CDR1 ENHRY, CDR2 SYGVKD. The sample taken for sequencing was non-Treg CD4+ T cells sorted from blood. This TCR came from a human donor in good health. The chain uses TRBV10-3 and TRBJ2-7, with 9 bases identical to TRBD1. The chain's CDR3 is CAISESPGTGTYEQYF. CDR3 nucleotides: TGTGCCATCAGTGAGTCTCCCGGGACAGGGACTTACGAGCAGTACTTC.